A single sample is the source of the 23 T cell receptor beta chains below, sequenced in a study of CD8+ T cells in alopecia areata. cDNA prepared by RNA extraction and subsequent reverse transcription served as the template for sequencing. Assay used: immunoSEQ multiplex PCR; TCRdb lists only in-frame clones, some missing. The sample shows about 110,000 clones, about 60% of them seen only once. The sequencing input was NKG2D-low CD8+ T cells sorted from blood. Receptor source: a human donor with alopecia areata.

The rearrangement links TRBV5-1 to TRBJ1-1; D is undetermined. This CDR3 is built from 12 residues. Germline assignment: CDR1 SGHRS and CDR2 YFSETQ. V lost 2 bases and J lost 3, with 5 bases in between. CDR3 DNA: TGCGCCAGCAGCTTCCCTGACACTGAAGCTTTCTTT. This translates into CASSFPDTEAFF.

The chain joins TRBV6-5 to TRBJ2-3; possibly TRBD2 for D (6 bases). Germline lookup yields CDR1 MNHEY and CDR2 SVGAGI. V was trimmed by 5 bases and J by 3 bases, leaving 15 bases between them. CDR3 size: 15 residues. DNA for the CDR3: TGTGCCAGCAGTCCAGTAGCGGAAGGGACAGATACGCAGTATTTT. Translation gives CASSPVAEGTDTQYF.

There are a few counts of this clone. This chain links TRBV29-1 with TRBJ1-2; 9 bases line up with TRBD1. The junction had 5 bases not matched to a gene; V was cut back by 6 bases and J by 3 bases. The length of the CDR3 is 13 residues. Germline assignment: CDR1 SQVTM and CDR2 ANQGSEA. The CDR3 loop reads CSVPGQGHYGYTF. As DNA, the CDR3 is TGCAGCGTCCCGGGACAGGGACACTATGGCTACACCTTC.

The chain recombines TRBV6-5 with TRBJ2-7; D uncertain. CDR3 size: 15 residues. Trimming stripped 2 bases from V and 5 bases from J, with 16 bases between. CDR1 is MNHEY, CDR2 SVGAGI, per germline. DNA of the CDR3: TGTGCCAGCAGTTACCGGGCCGAGCCGGGCCACGAGCAGTACTTC. Its protein product is CASSYRAEPGHEQYF.

This chain links TRBV7-9 with TRBJ2-3; D is perhaps TRBD1 (6 bases). In germline, CDR1 is SEHNR, CDR2 FQNEAQ (reference sequence). This CDR3 region has 16 residues. The ends were cut back, 3 bases at V and 2 bases at J, with 15 bases in the middle. CDR3 DNA sequence: TGTGCCAGCAGCTTTGAGGGGGTGGGGGCCACAGATACGCAGTATTTT. It codes for CASSFEGVGATDTQYF.

This chain links TRBV15 with TRBJ2-1; 11 positions match TRBD2. J lost 8 bases, V lost 3 bases, and 12 bases had no gene match. The CDR3 has 17 residues. Germline lookup yields CDR1 LNHNV and CDR2 YYDKDF (reference sequence). The CDR3 protein is CATSSPLAGGSTDEQFF. The CDR3 nucleotides read TGTGCCACCAGCAGTCCCCTAGCGGGAGGTAGTACGGATGAGCAGTTCTTC. The complete variable domain, with remaining parts taken from reference TRBV15 and TRBJ2-1, reads DAMVIQNPRYQVTQFGKPVTLSCSQTLNHNVMYWYQQKSSQAPKLLFHYYDKDFNNEADTPDNFQSRRPNTSFCFLDIRSPGLGDTAMYLCATSSPLAGGSTDEQFFGPGTRLTVL.

The chain employs TRBV4-1 and TRBJ2-7; D unclear. Trimming shortened V by 1 base and J by 0 bases, and 10 bases separated the two germline ends. CDR1 and CDR2 from the germline V gene are MGHRA and YSYEKL. The CDR3 totals 15 residues. CDR3 loop: CASSQVTADSYEQYF. CDR3 bases: TGCGCCAGCAGCCAAGTAACTGCAGACTCCTACGAGCAGTACTTC.

The chain combines TRBV13 with TRBJ2-1; unclear D gene. Germline V gene sequence: CDR1 PRHDT, CDR2 FYEKMQ (reference sequence). Trimming took 2 bases from V and 1 from J, leaving 9 bases between them. This CDR3 contains 15 residues. Written as DNA, the CDR3 is TGTGCCAGCAGCTTAAAAGGGCTATCCTACAATGAGCAGTTCTTC. Its protein is CASSLKGLSYNEQFF.

This clone was detected a few times. This chain connects TRBV18 to TRBJ2-7, with D tentatively TRBD2 (6 bases). The CDR3 is 12 residues long. The germline V gene has CDR1 KGHSH and CDR2 LQKENI. The ends were cut back, 6 bases at V and 4 bases at J, with 10 bases in the middle. The DNA for the CDR3 is TGTGCCAGCTCCCAAGGGACTTACGAGCAGTACTTC. Its protein is CASSQGTYEQYF.

The chain has TRBV28 and TRBJ2-5; 9 bases agree with TRBD2. The CDR3 extends over 15 amino acids. Trimming cost V 5 bases and J 7 bases; bases outside gene matches: 11. Germline V lookup: CDR1 MDHEN, CDR2 SYDVKM. This chain's CDR3 is CASSIISGSFGTQYF. CDR3 DNA sequence: TGTGCCAGCAGTATCATTAGCGGGAGTTTTGGGACCCAGTACTTC. Full variable domain (remainder filled in from reference TRBV28 and TRBJ2-5): DVKVTQSSRYLVKRTGEKVFLECVQDMDHENMFWYRQDPGLGLRLIYFSYDVKMKEKGDIPEGYSVSREKKERFSLILESASTNQTSMYLCASSIISGSFGTQYFGPGTRLLVL.

The chain employs TRBV27 and TRBJ1-1, with TRBD1 identical over 7 bases. Germline CDR1 is MNHEY and CDR2 is SMNVEV (reference sequence). CDR3 length: 16 residues. Unmatched junction bases numbered 4, after V lost 0 bases and J lost 0 bases. The CDR3 here is CASSLSGQRMNTEAFF. The CDR3 DNA sequence: TGTGCCAGCAGTTTATCGGGACAGAGAATGAACACTGAAGCTTTCTTT.

In this sample, this clone turned up a few times. V gene TRBV27 combines with J gene TRBJ2-3; D is uncertain. Deletions cut 6 bases from V and 6 bases from J, with 7 bases between. CDR1 MNHEY and CDR2 SMNVEV come from the germline V gene (reference sequence). CDR3 length: 11 amino acids. Here the CDR3 reads CASRNGDTQYF. CDR3 in DNA: TGTGCCAGCAGAAACGGGGATACGCAGTATTTT.

The rearrangement links TRBV7-2 to TRBJ2-3; D ambiguous. The germline V and J ends were trimmed by 6 bases and 4 bases, with 14 bases remaining between them. The CDR3 is 14 amino acids. CDR1 is SGHTA and CDR2 is FQGNSA in the germline V gene. The CDR3 nucleotides read TGTGCCAGCAGACTACCCATAACGTCAGATACGCAGTATTTT. Its translation: CASRLPITSDTQYF.

This clone appeared a few times. This chain joins TRBV7-9 and TRBJ2-7; the match to TRBD2 covers 13 bases. The J segment lost 6 bases and the V segment lost 6 bases, leaving 8 bases of the junction unmatched. Germline loops: CDR1 SEHNR, CDR2 FQNEAQ (reference sequence). The CDR3 has 15 residues. CDR3 coding DNA: TGTGCCAGCAGGGACGGGAGACTAGCGGGAGGCGAGCAGTACTTC. Its translation is CASRDGRLAGGEQYF.

This clone was seen only a few times. The chain couples TRBV23-1 to TRBJ1-5; D remains unclear. TRBV23-1 is given ORF status, its function remaining uncertain. Trimming shortened V by 1 base and J by 1 base, and 14 bases separated the two germline ends. This CDR3 contains 17 residues. The DNA for the CDR3 is TGCGCCAGCAGTCAATGCCCCCCTTCATACAGCAATCAGCCCCAGCATTTT. Translating it yields CASSQCPPSYSNQPQHF.

The V call is TRBV9, the J call TRBJ2-7; D not resolved. The CDR3 has 14 residues. V dropped 0 bases and J dropped 0 bases, with 7 bases sitting between them. Germline V CDR1 and CDR2: SGDLS, YYNGEE. CDR3 loop: CASSVGATSYEQYF. The CDR3 DNA reads as TGTGCCAGCAGCGTAGGTGCCACCTCCTACGAGCAGTACTTC.

This chain uses TRBV6-6 with TRBJ1-1; maybe TRBD1 (6 bases). The germline V and J ends were trimmed by 5 bases and 4 bases, with 11 bases remaining between them. Germline V gene lookup returns CDR1 MNHNY and CDR2 SVGAGI (reference sequence). The CDR3 is made up of 13 amino acids. The CDR3 sequence: CASSEGGGTEAFF. CDR3 in DNA: TGTGCCAGCAGTGAGGGGGGCGGCACTGAAGCTTTCTTT.

The genes are TRBV7-9 and TRBJ2-3; D gene ambiguous. Germline CDR1 reads SEHNR; CDR2 reads FQNEAQ (reference sequence). There are 12 residues in the CDR3. The V and J ends lost 10 bases and 3 bases respectively, with 11 bases between them. The CDR3 DNA is TGTGCCACACGTGGAGATACAGATACGCAGTATTTT. Its protein product is CATRGDTDTQYF.

The V and J genes are TRBV11-3 and TRBJ2-7; TRBD1 matches at 12 bases. The trim removed 6 bases at V and 3 bases at J, leaving 6 bases unmatched. This CDR3 spans 15 amino acids. Germline V gene data show CDR1 as SGHNT and CDR2 as YENEEA. The CDR3: CASSNRDRGHYEQYF. The CDR3 DNA reads as TGTGCCAGCAGTAACCGGGACAGGGGGCACTACGAGCAGTACTTC.

The V and J genes are TRBV2 and TRBJ2-7; D ambiguous. The germline V gene has CDR1 SNHLY and CDR2 FYNNEI. Trimming removed 3 bases from V and 7 bases from J, with 7 bases in between. The CDR3 totals 11 residues. DNA for the CDR3: TGTGCCAGCAGTGATGGGTTTGAGCAGTACTTC. It codes for CASSDGFEQYF.

This clone has only a few counts. Other DNA variants within this sample encode the same CDR3. The chain employs TRBV5-4 and TRBJ2-7; D unclear. Between the trimmed V and J ends, which lost 4 bases and 4 bases, there was a span of 6 bases. Germline V gives CDR1 SGHNT, CDR2 YYREEE (reference sequence). The CDR3 sequence is 11 residues long. The CDR3 nucleotides are TGTGCCAGCAGCCTCGGTTACGAGCAGTACTTC. Translation gives CASSLGYEQYF.

This clone showed up just a few times. The chain is built from TRBV6-5 and TRBJ2-7, with TRBD1 identical over 7 bases. Looked up from germline, CDR1 is MNHEY and CDR2 is SVGAGI. V lost 5 bases to trimming and J lost 6 bases; unmatched junction nucleotides: 7. This CDR3 has 13 amino acids. The CDR3 region has the DNA TGTGCCAGCAGTCGAGGGGGCGGCGGCGAGCAGTACTTC. It is translated as CASSRGGGGEQYF.

This clone was counted a few times. The genes are TRBV27 and TRBJ2-7, with D perhaps being TRBD1 or TRBD2 (5 bases each). V was clipped by 5 bases and J by 6 bases, with 11 bases between them. CDR1 MNHEY and CDR2 SMNVEV come from the germline V gene (reference sequence). The length of the CDR3 is 12 residues. The CDR3 region is CASSLPGREQYF. CDR3 DNA: TGTGCCAGCAGTCTCCCGGGGCGCGAGCAGTACTTC.